Shown below are 7 T cell receptor beta chains from a single sample sequenced in a study of T cells in Graves' hyperthyroidism and ophthalmopathy. The investigators amplified TCR beta CDR3 regions from RNA transcripts. The study used the HTBI primer set for a first-round RT-PCR of the TCR CDR3. TCRdb re-analysed the multiplex PCR reads in MiXCR, keeping a single row per CDR3 protein. Among 730,000 or so distinct CDR3 sequences listed, 18% were seen once. The sequenced material came from blood. The receptors shown here come from a woman aged 50 to 60 with Graves' hyperthyroidism that later progressed to Graves' ophthalmopathy.

In its sample, this clonotype was seen a few times. The V and J genes are TRBV12-3 or TRBV12-4 and TRBJ2-1; TRBD1 matches 9 bases. J lost 14 bases, V lost 5 bases, and 4 bases had no gene match. This CDR3 has 11 amino acids. The CDR3 coding sequence is TGTGCCAGCAGTCCGGGACAGGGAAAGTTCTTC. It is translated as CASSPGQGKFF.

This rearrangement joins TRBV3-1 to TRBJ1-5; TRBD1 might be the D (6 bases). Per the germline V gene, CDR1 is LGHDT and CDR2 is YNNKEL (reference sequence). This CDR3 has 17 residues. Trimming cost V 3 bases and J 9 bases, with 24 bases left between them. CDR3 region: CASSQKLTGQFDRPQHF. The DNA for the CDR3 is TGTGCCAGCAGCCAGAAACTCACAGGGCAATTCGATAGGCCCCAGCATTTT.

This clonotype was observed a few times. This sequence joins TRBV3-1 and TRBJ1-1; D is possibly TRBD1 (6 bases). CDR3 length: 15 residues. The V and J ends lost 1 base and 1 base respectively, with 10 bases between them. Germline V gives CDR1 LGHDT, CDR2 YNNKEL (reference sequence). CDR3 sequence: CASSQVLTGNTEAFF. The CDR3 DNA is TGTGCCAGCAGCCAAGTCTTGACAGGGAACACTGAAGCTTTCTTT.

This clonotype came up many times. The J gene is TRBJ2-1, the V gene TRBV7-9, with TRBD2 matching 9 bases. Trimming cost V 3 bases and J 1 base; bases outside gene matches: 4. The CDR3 is 16 amino acids. CDR1 SEHNR and CDR2 FQNEAQ come from the germline V gene (reference sequence). As DNA, the CDR3 is TGTGCCAGCAGCTTCGGCGGGGGGGGATCCTACAATGAGCAGTTCTTC. Its protein is CASSFGGGGSYNEQFF. Supplemented by reference TRBV7-9 and TRBJ2-1, the full variable domain reads DTGVSQNPRHKITKRGQNVTFRCDPISEHNRLYWYRQTLGQGPEFLTYFQNEAQLEKSRLLSDRFSAERPKGSFSTLEIQRTEQGDSAMYLCASSFGGGGSYNEQFFGPGTRLTVL.

The rearrangement links TRBV2 to TRBJ2-2, with TRBD1 as a possible D gene (6 bases). Germline lookup yields CDR1 SNHLY and CDR2 FYNNEI. Trimming cost V 8 bases and J 2 bases, with 12 bases left between them. The CDR3 consists of 14 residues. CDR3 nucleotide sequence: TGTGCCAGCGGGATGGGACAAAACACCGGGGAGCTGTTTTTT. This sequence encodes CASGMGQNTGELFF. Full variable domain (remainder filled in from reference TRBV2 and TRBJ2-2): EPEVTQTPSHQVTQMGQEVILRCVPISNHLYFYWYRQILGQKVEFLVSFYNNEISEKSEIFDDQFSVERPDGSNFTLKIRSTKLEDSAMYFCASGMGQNTGELFFGEGSRLTVL.

This clonotype was found a few times. This chain links TRBV2 with TRBJ1-5; D is possibly TRBD1 (6 bases). Trimming took off 7 bases at V and 5 bases at J, with 15 bases between the two ends. Germline loops: CDR1 SNHLY, CDR2 FYNNEI. The length of the CDR3 is 14 residues. Here the CDR3 DNA reads TGTGCCAGCAAATTCGGGGGGGGGCATCAGCCCCAGCATTTT. Its translation is CASKFGGGHQPQHF. The full variable domain, its missing parts supplied by reference TRBV2 and TRBJ1-5, is EPEVTQTPSHQVTQMGQEVILRCVPISNHLYFYWYRQILGQKVEFLVSFYNNEISEKSEIFDDQFSVERPDGSNFTLKIRSTKLEDSAMYFCASKFGGGHQPQHFGDGTRLSIL.

The chain links TRBV6-2 or TRBV6-3 to TRBJ1-2, with 7 bases fitting TRBD1. Trimming at V came to 4 bases and at J to 7 bases, leaving 6 bases not matched to a gene. Germline V CDR1 and CDR2: MNHEY, SVGEGT. The CDR3 runs to 13 residues. CDR3: CASSSPPGGGYTF. The CDR3 DNA sequence: TGTGCCAGCAGTTCCCCGCCAGGGGGTGGCTACACCTTC.